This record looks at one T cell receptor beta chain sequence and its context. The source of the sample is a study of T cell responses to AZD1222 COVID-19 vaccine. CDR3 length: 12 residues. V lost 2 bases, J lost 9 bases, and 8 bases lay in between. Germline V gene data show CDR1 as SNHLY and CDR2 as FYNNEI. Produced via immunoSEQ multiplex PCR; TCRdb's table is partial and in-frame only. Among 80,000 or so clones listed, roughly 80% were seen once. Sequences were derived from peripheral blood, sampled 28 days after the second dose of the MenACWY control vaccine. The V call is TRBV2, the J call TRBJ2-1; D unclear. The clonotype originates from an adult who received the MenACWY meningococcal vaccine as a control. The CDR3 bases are TGTGCCAGCAGTGAAATAACGACTGAGCAGTTCTTC. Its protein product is CASSEITTEQFF.